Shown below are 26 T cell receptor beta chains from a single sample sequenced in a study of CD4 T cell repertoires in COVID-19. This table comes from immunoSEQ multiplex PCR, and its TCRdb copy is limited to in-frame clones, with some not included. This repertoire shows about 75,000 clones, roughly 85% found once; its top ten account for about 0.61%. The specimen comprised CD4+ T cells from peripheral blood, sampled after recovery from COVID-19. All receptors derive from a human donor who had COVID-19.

CDR3 residues: CASSELIDTGPGNTIYF. The CDR3 nucleotides read TGTGCCAGCAGTGAACTTATCGACACCGGCCCCGGAAACACCATATATTTT. The chain is built from TRBV6-1 and TRBJ1-3, with D unclear. Trimming stripped 2 bases from V and 4 bases from J, with 18 bases between. CDR3 length: 17 residues. The germline CDR1 and CDR2 sequences are MNHNS and SASEGT.

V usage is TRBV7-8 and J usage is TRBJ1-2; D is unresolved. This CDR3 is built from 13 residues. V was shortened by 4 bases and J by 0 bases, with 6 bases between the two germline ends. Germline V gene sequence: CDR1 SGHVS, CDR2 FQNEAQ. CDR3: CASSSAANYGYTF. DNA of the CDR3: TGTGCCAGCAGCTCGGCGGCTAACTATGGCTACACCTTC.

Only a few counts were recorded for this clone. CDR3 sequence: CAIRWDDRGNTEAFF. The DNA of the CDR3 is TGTGCCATCAGGTGGGACGATCGAGGGAACACTGAAGCTTTCTTT. The rearrangement joins TRBV10-3 to TRBJ1-1; possibly TRBD1 for D (5 bases). Germline V CDR1 and CDR2: ENHRY, SYGVKD. Trimming left V 6 bases short and J 1 base short, with 15 bases between. The CDR3 is 15 amino acids.

Here the CDR3 reads CASSHGKGNQPQHF. In DNA, the CDR3 is TGCGCCAGCAGTCATGGAAAGGGCAATCAGCCCCAGCATTTT. The chain combines TRBV10-2 with TRBJ1-5; D is undetermined. V gave up 5 bases and J gave up 2 bases, with 10 bases separating them. The V gene's germline CDR1 is WSHSY and CDR2 SAAADI. CDR3 length: 14 amino acids.

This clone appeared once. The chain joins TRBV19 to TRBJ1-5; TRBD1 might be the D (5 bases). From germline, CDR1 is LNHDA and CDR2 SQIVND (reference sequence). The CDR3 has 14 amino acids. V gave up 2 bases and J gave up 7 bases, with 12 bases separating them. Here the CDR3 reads CASSIRQGVQPQHF. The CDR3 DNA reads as TGTGCCAGTAGTATACGTCAGGGAGTCCAGCCCCAGCATTTT.

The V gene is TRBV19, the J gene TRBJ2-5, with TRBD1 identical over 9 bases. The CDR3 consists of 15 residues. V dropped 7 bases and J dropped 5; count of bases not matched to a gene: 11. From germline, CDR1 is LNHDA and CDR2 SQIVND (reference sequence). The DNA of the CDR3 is TGTGCCAGTACCCTACGGACAGGGGTCGGGGAGACCCAGTACTTC. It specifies CASTLRTGVGETQYF.

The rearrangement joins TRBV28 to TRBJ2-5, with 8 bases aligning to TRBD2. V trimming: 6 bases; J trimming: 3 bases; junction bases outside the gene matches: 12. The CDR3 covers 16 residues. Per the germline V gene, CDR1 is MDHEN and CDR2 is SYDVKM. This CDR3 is CASSYNGLAVEETQYF. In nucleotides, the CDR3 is TGTGCCAGCAGCTACAACGGACTAGCAGTTGAAGAGACCCAGTACTTC.

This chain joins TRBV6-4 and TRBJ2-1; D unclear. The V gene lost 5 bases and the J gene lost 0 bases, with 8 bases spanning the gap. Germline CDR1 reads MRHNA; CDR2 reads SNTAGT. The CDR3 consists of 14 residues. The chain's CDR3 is CASSLESSYNEQFF. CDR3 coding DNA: TGTGCCAGCAGTCTCGAAAGCTCCTACAATGAGCAGTTCTTC.

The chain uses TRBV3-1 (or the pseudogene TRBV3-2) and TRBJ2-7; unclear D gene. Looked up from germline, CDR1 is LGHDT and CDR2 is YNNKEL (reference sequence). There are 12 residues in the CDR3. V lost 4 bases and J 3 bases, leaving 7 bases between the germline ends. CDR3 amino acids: CASSREFYEQYF. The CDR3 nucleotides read TGTGCCAGCAGCCGGGAATTCTACGAGCAGTACTTC.

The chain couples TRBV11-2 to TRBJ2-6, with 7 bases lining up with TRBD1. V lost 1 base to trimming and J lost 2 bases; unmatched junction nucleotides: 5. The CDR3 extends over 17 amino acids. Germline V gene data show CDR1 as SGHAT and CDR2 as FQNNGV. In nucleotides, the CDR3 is TGTGCCAGCAGCTTAGCTATTAGGGGGCCTGGGGCCAACGTCCTGACTTTC. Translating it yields CASSLAIRGPGANVLTF. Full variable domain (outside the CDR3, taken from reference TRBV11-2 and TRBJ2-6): EAGVAQSPRYKIIEKRQSVAFWCNPISGHATLYWYQQILGQGPKLLIQFQNNGVVDDSQLPKDRFSAERLKGVDSTLKIQPAKLEDSAVYLCASSLAIRGPGANVLTFGAGSRLTVL.

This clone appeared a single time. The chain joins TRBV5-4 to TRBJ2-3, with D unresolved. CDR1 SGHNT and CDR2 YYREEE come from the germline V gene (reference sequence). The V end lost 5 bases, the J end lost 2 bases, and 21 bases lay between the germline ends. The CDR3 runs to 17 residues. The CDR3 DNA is TGTGCCAGCAGACCAGAAATAGACTCGTTTTCCACAGATACGCAGTATTTT. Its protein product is CASRPEIDSFSTDTQYF.

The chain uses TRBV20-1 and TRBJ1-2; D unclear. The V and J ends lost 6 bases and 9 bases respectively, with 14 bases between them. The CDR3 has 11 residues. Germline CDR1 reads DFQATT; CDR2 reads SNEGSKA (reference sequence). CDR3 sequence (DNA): TGCAGTGCCCCCCTGGAATTACGCTACACCTTC. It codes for CSAPLELRYTF.

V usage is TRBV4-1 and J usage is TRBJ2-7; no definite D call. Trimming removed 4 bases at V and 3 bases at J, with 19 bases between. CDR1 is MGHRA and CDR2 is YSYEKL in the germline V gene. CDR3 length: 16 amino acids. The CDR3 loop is CASSPLGPVRVYEQYF. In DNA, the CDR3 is TGCGCCAGCAGCCCTCTAGGTCCGGTTAGGGTCTACGAGCAGTACTTC.

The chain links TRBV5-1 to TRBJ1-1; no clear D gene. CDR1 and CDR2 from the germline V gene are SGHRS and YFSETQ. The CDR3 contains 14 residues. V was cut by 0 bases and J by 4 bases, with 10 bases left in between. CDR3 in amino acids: CASSLDGEGTEAFF. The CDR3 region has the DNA TGCGCCAGCAGCTTGGACGGGGAAGGCACTGAAGCTTTCTTT. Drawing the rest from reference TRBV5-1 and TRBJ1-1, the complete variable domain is KAGVTQTPRYLIKTRGQQVTLSCSPISGHRSVSWYQQTPGQGLQFLFEYFSETQRNKGNFPGRFSGRQFSNSRSEMNVSTLELGDSALYLCASSLDGEGTEAFFGQGTRLTVV.

CDR3 region: CASSAWRGGENIQYF. In nucleotides, the CDR3 is TGTGCCAGCAGTGCTTGGAGGGGCGGGGAAAACATTCAGTACTTC. J is TRBJ2-4 and V is TRBV2; possibly TRBD2 for D (6 bases). CDR3 length: 15 amino acids. Trimming removed 4 bases from V and 5 bases from J, with 15 bases in between. CDR1 and CDR2 from the germline V gene are SNHLY and FYNNEI.

CDR3 sequence: CASSLPPSETQYF. CDR3 in DNA: TGTGCCAGCAGCTTGCCCCCCTCAGAGACCCAGTACTTC. The J gene is TRBJ2-5, the V gene TRBV5-6; no reliable D call. CDR1 is SGHDT and CDR2 is YYEEEE in the germline V gene. The CDR3 length is 13 residues. The V end lost 1 base, the J end lost 4 bases, and 8 bases lay between the germline ends. The entire variable domain, with the rest obtained from reference TRBV5-6 and TRBJ2-5, is as follows: DAGVTQSPTHLIKTRGQQVTLRCSPKSGHDTVSWYQQALGQGPQFIFQYYEEEERQRGNFPDRFSGHQFPNYSSELNVNALLLGDSALYLCASSLPPSETQYFGPGTRLLVL.

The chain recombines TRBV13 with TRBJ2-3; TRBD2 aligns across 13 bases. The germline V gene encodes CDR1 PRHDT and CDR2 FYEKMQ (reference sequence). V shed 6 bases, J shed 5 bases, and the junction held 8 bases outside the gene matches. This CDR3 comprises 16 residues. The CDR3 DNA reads TGTGCCAGCAGTCTGGGGACTAGCGGGGTTGGAGATACGCAGTATTTT. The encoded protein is CASSLGTSGVGDTQYF.

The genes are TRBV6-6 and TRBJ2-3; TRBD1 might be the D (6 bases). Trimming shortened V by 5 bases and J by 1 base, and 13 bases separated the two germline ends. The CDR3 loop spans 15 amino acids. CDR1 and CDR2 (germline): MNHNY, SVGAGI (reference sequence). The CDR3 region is CASSPRQEGTDTQYF. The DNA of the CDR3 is TGTGCCAGCAGTCCGCGACAGGAGGGCACAGATACGCAGTATTTT.

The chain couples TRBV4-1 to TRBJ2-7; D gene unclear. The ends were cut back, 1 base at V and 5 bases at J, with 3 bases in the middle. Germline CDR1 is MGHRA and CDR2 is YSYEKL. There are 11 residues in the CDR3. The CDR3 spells CASSQGHEQYF. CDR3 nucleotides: TGCGCCAGCAGCCAAGGACACGAGCAGTACTTC.

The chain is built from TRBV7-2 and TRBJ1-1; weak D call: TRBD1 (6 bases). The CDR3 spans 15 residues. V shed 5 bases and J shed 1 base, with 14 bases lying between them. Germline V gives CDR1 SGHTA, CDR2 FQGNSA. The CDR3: CASSTEGDWNTEAFF. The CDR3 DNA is TGTGCCAGCAGCACAGAGGGGGATTGGAACACTGAAGCTTTCTTT.

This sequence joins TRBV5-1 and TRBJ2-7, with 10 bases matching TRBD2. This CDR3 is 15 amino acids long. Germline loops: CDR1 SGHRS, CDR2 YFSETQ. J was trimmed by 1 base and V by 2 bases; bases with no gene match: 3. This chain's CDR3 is CASSFLAGASYEQYF. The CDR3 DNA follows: TGCGCCAGCAGCTTCCTAGCGGGGGCGTCCTACGAGCAGTACTTC.

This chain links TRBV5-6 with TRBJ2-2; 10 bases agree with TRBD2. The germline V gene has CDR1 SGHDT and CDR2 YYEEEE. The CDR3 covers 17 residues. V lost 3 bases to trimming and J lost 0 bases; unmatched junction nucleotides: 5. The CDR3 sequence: CASSSPGLATNTGELFF. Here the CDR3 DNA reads TGTGCCAGCAGCTCCCCGGGACTAGCGACGAACACCGGGGAGCTGTTTTTT.

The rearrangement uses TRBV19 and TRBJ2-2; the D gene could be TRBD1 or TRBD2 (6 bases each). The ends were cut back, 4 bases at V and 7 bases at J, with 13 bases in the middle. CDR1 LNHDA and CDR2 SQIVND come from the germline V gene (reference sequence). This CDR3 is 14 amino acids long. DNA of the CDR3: TGTGCCAGTAGTAATTTGGGGGGCAACGGGGAGCTGTTTTTT. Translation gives CASSNLGGNGELFF.

Here the CDR3 reads CASTPLMAGGNEQYF. CDR3 coding DNA: TGTGCCAGCACCCCTCTAATGGCGGGAGGAAACGAGCAGTACTTC. The chain combines TRBV7-2 with TRBJ2-7; 8 bases align to TRBD2. This CDR3 spans 15 amino acids. The V gene's germline CDR1 is SGHTA and CDR2 FQGNSA. V lost 7 bases and J lost 5; bases outside the gene matches: 13.

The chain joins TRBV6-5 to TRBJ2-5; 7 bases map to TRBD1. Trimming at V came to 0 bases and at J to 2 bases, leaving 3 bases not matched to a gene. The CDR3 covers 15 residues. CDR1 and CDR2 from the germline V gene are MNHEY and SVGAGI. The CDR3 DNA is TGTGCCAGCAGTTACTCGAGGGACAGACAAGAGACCCAGTACTTC. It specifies CASSYSRDRQETQYF.

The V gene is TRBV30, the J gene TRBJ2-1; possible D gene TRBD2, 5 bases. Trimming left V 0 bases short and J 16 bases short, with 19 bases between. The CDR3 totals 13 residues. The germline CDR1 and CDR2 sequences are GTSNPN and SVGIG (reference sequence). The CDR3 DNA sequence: TGTGCCTGGAGTGTAGAACTTGACGGGGAAAATTTCTTC. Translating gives CAWSVELDGENFF.